This T cell receptor beta chain was sequenced for a study of blood T cell repertoires in COVID-19. In this sample, this clone turned up once. Using immunoSEQ multiplex PCR, the repertoire was profiled, and TCRdb retains in-frame clones only, with some absent. The repertoire holds 350,000 to 450,000 clones, with about nine tenths as singletons. Germline V gene sequence: CDR1 GTSNPN, CDR2 SVGIG (reference sequence). V was clipped by 2 bases and J by 1 base, with 11 bases between them. The CDR3 is 14 amino acids. The source of this sequence is a woman aged 40-49 years with COVID-19, enrolled during active disease. The rearrangement joins TRBV30 to TRBJ1-2; D is possibly TRBD1 (6 bases). Material for sequencing was peripheral blood. DNA of the CDR3: TGTGCCTGGAGTTTCCGGACAGATAACTATGGCTACACCTTC. Translated, it gives CAWSFRTDNYGYTF.